These T cell receptor beta chains were read from a single sample in a study of vaccination effects on CD4 cells after COVID-19. Libraries were prepared by immunoSEQ multiplex PCR; TCRdb keeps only in-frame clonotypes and omits some of them. The data show about 26,000 clones, approximately 79% seen once. These receptors are not linked to any known antigen. The input for sequencing was CD4+ T cells from PBMCs cultured with SARS-CoV-2 spike peptides, taken after COVID-19 vaccination. Receptors were obtained from a human donor who received a COVID-19 vaccine. Some clones in this sample may be carry-over from other donors' samples. The CDR3 runs from the conserved cysteine through the conserved F or W. The order of the fields is clone size, V gene, J gene, CDR3 protein. Size tells how often a clone was seen (once, few, many) or the class of an expanded clone, and some rows leave it out.

-	TRBV3-1/TRBV3-2	TRBJ2-7	CASSQDPREQYF
few	TRBV3-1/TRBV3-2	TRBJ1-2	CASSHVWGYTF
-	TRBV11-2	TRBJ1-6	CASSPPRTGDNSPLHF
-	TRBV5-8	TRBJ2-5	CASSVGTSGGNQETQYF
once	TRBV6-2/TRBV6-3	TRBJ1-1	CASSLLTNTEAFF
-	TRBV6-5	TRBJ1-6	CASTGPPSPLHF
-	TRBV4-1	TRBJ2-2	CASRYPGSTGELFF
-	TRBV7-7	TRBJ2-2	CASSDRGITGELFF
-	TRBV27	TRBJ1-3	CASSYTGGSGNTIYF
-	TRBV6-2/TRBV6-3	TRBJ2-3	CASSFFRTGTDTQYF
-	TRBV10-2	TRBJ2-3	CASSAQRGRADTQYF
once	TRBV6-5	TRBJ2-3	CASSRDTTDTQYF
-	TRBV14	TRBJ1-2	CASSRDPIYGYTF
-	TRBV19	TRBJ2-1	CASSIAAGNLEQFF
-	TRBV3-1/TRBV3-2	TRBJ2-5	CASSQVGGAETQYF
-	TRBV6-6	TRBJ2-2	CASSPGTGLNTGELFF
-	TRBV6-5	TRBJ2-6	CARAPGSGANVLTF
-	TRBV15	TRBJ1-4	CATSRDLVAPGVVEKLFF
-	TRBV6-5	TRBJ1-6	CASSRDSGRNSPLHF
-	TRBV6-6	TRBJ1-5	CASSYDRGSSNQPQHF
-	TRBV6-5	TRBJ2-3	CASSSLGQGLKDTQYF
-	TRBV19	TRBJ2-3	CASTPRGVGSDTQYF
-	TRBV20-1	TRBJ1-1	CTPDRVSEAFF
-	TRBV7-9	TRBJ1-2	CASSLPRTANYGYTF
-	TRBV6-2/TRBV6-3	TRBJ2-4	CASSYSRGASNIQYF
-	TRBV27	TRBJ1-1	CASSAPGQGVSEAFF
-	TRBV29-1	TRBJ2-5	CSVEPGQGETQYF
-	TRBV7-9	TRBJ2-1	CASSLTITGTGSRNEQFF
-	TRBV5-1	TRBJ2-3	CASSLAVGDTQYF
-	TRBV29-1	TRBJ1-2	CSVGQGADNYGYTF
-	TRBV30	TRBJ2-4	CAWSTWEAGKAKNIQYF
few	TRBV5-1	TRBJ1-2	CASSLVTGNYGYTF
-	TRBV3-1/TRBV3-2	TRBJ1-2	CASSQVFTSPGNGYTF
-	TRBV19	TRBJ1-5	CASSIDTDFYQPQHF
-	TRBV5-1	TRBJ2-3	CASGAQPSADTQYF
-	TRBV5-1	TRBJ2-1	CASSQRPPGTSGGNEQFF
-	TRBV24-1	TRBJ1-1	CATRGPGGPEAFF
-	TRBV10-1	TRBJ2-2	CASSERRGGRELFF
-	TRBV28	TRBJ1-5	CASRKGGFIFSNQPQHF
few	TRBV5-6	TRBJ1-4	CASSLEGGTQFF
-	TRBV13	TRBJ2-5	CASSLGADGKTQYF
-	TRBV19	TRBJ2-1	CASSIAASGGVHNEQFF
-	TRBV7-8	TRBJ2-1	CASSLDSRQGGFSYNEQFF
-	TRBV6-6	TRBJ1-6	CASSYGRTNSPLHF
-	TRBV7-9	TRBJ1-2	CASSPGTVGGYTF
-	TRBV19	TRBJ2-6	CASGRTDNSGANVLTF
-	TRBV30	TRBJ1-5	CAWTKGQLYQPQHF
few	TRBV2	TRBJ1-3	CASSERGVVSGNTIYF
-	TRBV21-1	TRBJ2-5	CASSKIFRKTQYF
-	TRBV2	TRBJ1-2	CASSEETGPNYGYTF
-	TRBV29-1	TRBJ1-1	CSVGPAGTGGSEAFF
-	TRBV7-9	TRBJ2-1	CASSPQGRDDEQFF
-	TRBV18	TRBJ2-1	CASSPFSGGAGDEQFF